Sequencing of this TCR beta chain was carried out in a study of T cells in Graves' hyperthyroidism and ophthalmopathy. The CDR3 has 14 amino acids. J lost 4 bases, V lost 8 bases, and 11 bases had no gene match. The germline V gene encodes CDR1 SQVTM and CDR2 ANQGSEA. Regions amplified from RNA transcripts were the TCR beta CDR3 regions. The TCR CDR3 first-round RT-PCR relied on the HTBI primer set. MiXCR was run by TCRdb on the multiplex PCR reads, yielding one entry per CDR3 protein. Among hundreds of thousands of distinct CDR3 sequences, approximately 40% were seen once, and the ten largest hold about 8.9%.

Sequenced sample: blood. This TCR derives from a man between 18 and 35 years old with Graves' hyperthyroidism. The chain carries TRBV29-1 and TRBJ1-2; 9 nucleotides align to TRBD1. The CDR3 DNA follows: TGCAGCTCACCCAACCCGACAGGGGGCTATGGCTACACCTTC. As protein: CSSPNPTGGYGYTF.